The 3 T cell receptor beta chains presented below share a single source sample, sequenced in a study of cytomegalovirus exposure and HLA in healthy donors. PCR amplification relied on 60 Vbeta primers (plus 13 Jbeta primers). TCRdb's table, derived via immunoSEQ multiplex PCR, lists solely in-frame clones and lacks some. The sample lists 150,000 to 190,000 clones, about 75% seen once, with 1.3% to 1.5% in the top ten. Sequenced input: PBMCs. These receptors were taken from a man aged 18-30 years in good health and CMV-seronegative.

The rearrangement links TRBV4-3 to TRBJ2-7; TRBD2 might be the D (6 bases). Germline loops: CDR1 LGHNA, CDR2 YSLEER. V dropped 4 bases and J dropped 4 bases, with 17 bases sitting between them. The CDR3 length is 15 residues. The CDR3 nucleotides are TGCGCCAGCAGCCGAGGGACTTCCCCAGGGTACGAGCAGTACTTC. Translation: CASSRGTSPGYEQYF.

The chain employs TRBV2 and TRBJ2-3, with 11 bases matching TRBD2. Germline assignment: CDR1 SNHLY and CDR2 FYNNEI. CDR3 length equals 15 residues. V dropped 7 bases and J dropped 9; count of bases not matched to a gene: 12. CDR3 nucleotide sequence: TGTGCCAGCAAATTAGGGCTAGCGGGAGGAGGGACGCAGTATTTT. This gives the protein CASKLGLAGGGTQYF.

The V gene is TRBV4-2, the J gene TRBJ2-5; a possible D gene is TRBD1 (6 bases). Germline assignment: CDR1 LGHNA and CDR2 YNFKEQ. This CDR3 has 16 amino acids. The V gene lost 4 bases and the J gene lost 1 base, with 16 bases spanning the gap. The CDR3 is CASSPFKDSPQETQYF. The CDR3 DNA sequence: TGTGCCAGCAGCCCCTTTAAGGACAGCCCCCAAGAGACCCAGTACTTC.